This T cell receptor (beta chain) was retrieved from a study of PD-1 blockade in classical Hodgkin lymphoma. Relapse was seen in all patients after autologous stem cell transplantation, and brentuximab vedotin exposure was variable. Overall study results and limits: Later analyses included only patients treated at least 1 year post-ASCT. By C4D1 there was a significant rise in CD4+ TCR diversity but not in CD8+ TCR diversity. As was reported, newly diagnosed patients showed lower baseline TCR diversity than healthy donors did.

A word on this clone: The antigen remains unidentified.

Produced via immunoSEQ multiplex PCR; TCRdb's table is partial and in-frame only. This sample has some 60,000 clones, with 75% to 90% found just once. The material sequenced was peripheral blood mononuclear cells (PBMCs), taken at baseline. The source of this sequence is a human donor with classical Hodgkin lymphoma.

CDR3 bases: TGTGCCAGCAGTACGGCCAGGGAACCCTATGGCTACACCTTC. Amino acid sequence: CASSTAREPYGYTF. The V call is TRBV2, the J call TRBJ1-2, with D perhaps matching TRBD1 (5 bases). With 5 bases removed from V and 4 bases from J, the gap between germline ends came to 14 bases. The CDR3 has 14 amino acids. CDR1 is SNHLY, CDR2 FYNNEI, per germline.